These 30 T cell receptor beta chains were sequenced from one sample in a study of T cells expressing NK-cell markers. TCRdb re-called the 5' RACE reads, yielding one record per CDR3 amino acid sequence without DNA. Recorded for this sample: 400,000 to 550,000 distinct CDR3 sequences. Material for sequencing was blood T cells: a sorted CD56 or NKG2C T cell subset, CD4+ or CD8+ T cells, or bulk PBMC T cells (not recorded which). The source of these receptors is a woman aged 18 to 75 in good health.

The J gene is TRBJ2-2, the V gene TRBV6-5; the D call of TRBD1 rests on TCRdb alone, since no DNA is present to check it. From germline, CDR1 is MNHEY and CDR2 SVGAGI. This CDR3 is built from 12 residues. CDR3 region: CASSPVSGELFF.

The CDR3 protein is CASSSGQGDLDTEAFF. The chain couples TRBV7-3 to TRBJ1-1; the D call from TCRdb, TRBD1, cannot be confirmed without DNA. Germline CDR1 and CDR2: SGHTA and FQGTGA. The CDR3 extends over 16 amino acids.

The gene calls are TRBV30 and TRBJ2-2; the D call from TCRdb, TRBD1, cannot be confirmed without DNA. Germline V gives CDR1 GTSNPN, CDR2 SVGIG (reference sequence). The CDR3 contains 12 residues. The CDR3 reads CARTGHTGELFF.

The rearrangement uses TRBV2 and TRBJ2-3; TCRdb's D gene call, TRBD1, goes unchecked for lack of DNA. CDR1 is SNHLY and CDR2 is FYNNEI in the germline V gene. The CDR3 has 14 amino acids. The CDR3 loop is CASSVGPARDTQYF.

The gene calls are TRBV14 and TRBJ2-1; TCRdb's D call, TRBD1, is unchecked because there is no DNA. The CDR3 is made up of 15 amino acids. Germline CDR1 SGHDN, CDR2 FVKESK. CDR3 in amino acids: CASSQPRGVFNEQFF. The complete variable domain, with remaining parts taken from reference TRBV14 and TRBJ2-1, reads EAGVTQFPSHSVIEKGQTVTLRCDPISGHDNLYWYRRVMGKEIKFLLHFVKESKQDESGMPNNRFLAERTGGTYSTLKVQPAELEDSGVYFCASSQPRGVFNEQFFGPGTRLTVL.

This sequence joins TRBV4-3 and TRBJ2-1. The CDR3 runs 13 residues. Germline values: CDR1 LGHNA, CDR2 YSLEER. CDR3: CASSSSMGNEQFF.

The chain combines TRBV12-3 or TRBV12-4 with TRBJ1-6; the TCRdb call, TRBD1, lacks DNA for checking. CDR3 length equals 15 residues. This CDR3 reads CASSFGGQGNSPLHF.

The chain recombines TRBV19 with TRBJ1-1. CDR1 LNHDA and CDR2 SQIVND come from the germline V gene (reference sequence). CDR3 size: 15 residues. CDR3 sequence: CASSADGGSVTEAFF.

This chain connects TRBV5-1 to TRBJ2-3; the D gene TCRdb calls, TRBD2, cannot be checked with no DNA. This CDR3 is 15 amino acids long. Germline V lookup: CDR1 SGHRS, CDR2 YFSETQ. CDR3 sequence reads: CASSLMGGAGDTQYF.

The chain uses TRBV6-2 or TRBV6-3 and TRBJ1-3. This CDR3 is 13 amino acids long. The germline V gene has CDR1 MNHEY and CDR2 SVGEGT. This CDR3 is CASRTPGQRTIYF.

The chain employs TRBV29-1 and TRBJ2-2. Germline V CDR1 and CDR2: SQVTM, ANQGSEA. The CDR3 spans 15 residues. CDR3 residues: CSVGDIPSTTGELFF.

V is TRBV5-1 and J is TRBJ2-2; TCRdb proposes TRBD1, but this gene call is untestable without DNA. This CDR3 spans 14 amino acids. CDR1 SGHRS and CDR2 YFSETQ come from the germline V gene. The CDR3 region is CANKQDLNTGELFF.

This CDR3 reads CASSVEDNEQFF. V and J are TRBV9 and TRBJ2-1. The germline gives CDR1 SGDLS, CDR2 YYNGEE. The CDR3 is 12 amino acids.

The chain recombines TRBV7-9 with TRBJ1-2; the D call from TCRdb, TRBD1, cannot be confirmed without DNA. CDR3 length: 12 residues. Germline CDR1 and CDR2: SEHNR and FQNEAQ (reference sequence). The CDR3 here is CASRIQGPGYTF.

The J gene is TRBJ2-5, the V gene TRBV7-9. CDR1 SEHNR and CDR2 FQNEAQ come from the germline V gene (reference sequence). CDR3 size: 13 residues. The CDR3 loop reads CASSSLNSGPQYF.

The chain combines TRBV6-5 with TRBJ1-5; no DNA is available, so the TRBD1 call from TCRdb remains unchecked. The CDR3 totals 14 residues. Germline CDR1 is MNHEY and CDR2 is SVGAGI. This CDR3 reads CASSYGGPYQPQHF.

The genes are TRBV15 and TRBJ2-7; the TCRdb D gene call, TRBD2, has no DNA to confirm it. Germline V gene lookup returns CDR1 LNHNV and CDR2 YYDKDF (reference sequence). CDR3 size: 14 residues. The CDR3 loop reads CATGTSGISYEQYF.

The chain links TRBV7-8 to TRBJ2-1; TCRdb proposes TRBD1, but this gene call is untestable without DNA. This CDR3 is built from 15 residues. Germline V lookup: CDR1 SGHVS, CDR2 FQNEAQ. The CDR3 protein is CASSKRDRVVNEQFF. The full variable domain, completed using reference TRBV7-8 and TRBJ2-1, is GAGVSQSPRYKVAKRGQDVALRCDPISGHVSLFWYQQALGQGPEFLTYFQNEAQLDKSGLPSDRFFAERPEGSVSTLKIQRTQQEDSAVYLCASSKRDRVVNEQFFGPGTRLTVL.

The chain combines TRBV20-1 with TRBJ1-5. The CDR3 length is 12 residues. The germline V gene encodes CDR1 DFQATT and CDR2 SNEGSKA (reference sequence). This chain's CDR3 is CSAVRSDQPQHF.

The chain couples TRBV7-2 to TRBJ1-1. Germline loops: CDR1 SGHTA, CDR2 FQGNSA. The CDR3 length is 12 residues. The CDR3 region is CASSLAPLYAFF.

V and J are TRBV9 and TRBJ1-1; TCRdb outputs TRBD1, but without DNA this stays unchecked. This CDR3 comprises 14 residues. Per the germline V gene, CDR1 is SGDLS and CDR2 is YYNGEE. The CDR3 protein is CASSARTGNTEAFF.

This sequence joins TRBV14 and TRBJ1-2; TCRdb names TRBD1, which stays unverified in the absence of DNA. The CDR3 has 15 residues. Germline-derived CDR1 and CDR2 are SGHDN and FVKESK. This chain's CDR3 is CASSDAGTGVFGYTF. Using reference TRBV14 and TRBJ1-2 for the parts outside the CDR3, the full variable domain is EAGVTQFPSHSVIEKGQTVTLRCDPISGHDNLYWYRRVMGKEIKFLLHFVKESKQDESGMPNNRFLAERTGGTYSTLKVQPAELEDSGVYFCASSDAGTGVFGYTFGSGTRLTVV.

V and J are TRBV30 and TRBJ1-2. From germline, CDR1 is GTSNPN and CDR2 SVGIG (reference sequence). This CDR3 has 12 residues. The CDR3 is CAWSVVSYGYTF.

The CDR3 region is CASSLAPSGAGGAQETQYF. The V and J genes are TRBV7-2 and TRBJ2-5; the TCRdb call, TRBD2, lacks DNA for checking. CDR3 size: 19 residues. Per the germline V gene, CDR1 is SGHTA and CDR2 is FQGNSA.

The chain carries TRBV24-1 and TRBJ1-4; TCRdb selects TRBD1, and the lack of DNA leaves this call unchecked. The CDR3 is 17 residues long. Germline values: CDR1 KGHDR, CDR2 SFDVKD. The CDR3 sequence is CATSGTLTGVANEKLFF.

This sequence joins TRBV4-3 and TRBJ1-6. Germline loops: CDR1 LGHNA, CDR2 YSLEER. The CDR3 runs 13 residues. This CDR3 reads CASSQVGGSPLHF.

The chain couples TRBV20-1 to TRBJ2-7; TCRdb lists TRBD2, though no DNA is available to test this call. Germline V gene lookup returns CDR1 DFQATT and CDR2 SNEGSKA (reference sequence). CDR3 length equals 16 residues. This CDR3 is CSARTQGLAGAREQYF.

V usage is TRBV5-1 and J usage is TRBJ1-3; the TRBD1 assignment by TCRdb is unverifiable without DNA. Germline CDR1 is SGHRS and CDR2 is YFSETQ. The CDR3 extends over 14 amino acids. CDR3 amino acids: CASSGDGSGNTIYF.

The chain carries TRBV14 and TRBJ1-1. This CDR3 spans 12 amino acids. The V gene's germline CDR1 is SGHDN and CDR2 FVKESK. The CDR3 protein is CASSRAHTEAFF.

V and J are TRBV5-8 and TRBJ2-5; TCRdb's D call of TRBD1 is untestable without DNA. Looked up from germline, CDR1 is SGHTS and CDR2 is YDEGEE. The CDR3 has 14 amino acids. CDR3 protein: CASSLVLGEETQYF.